Sequencing of this T cell receptor (beta chain) was carried out in a study of blood T cell repertoires in COVID-19. Germline V lookup: CDR1 SQVTM, CDR2 ANQGSEA. The CDR3 covers 12 residues. V lost 6 bases, J lost 5 bases, and 13 bases lay in between. The table came from immunoSEQ multiplex PCR; TCRdb's copy has only in-frame clones and leaves some out. In the table there are about 170,000 clones, 82% of which are singletons. This TCR came from a woman older than 75 with active or convalescent COVID-19. The chain carries TRBV29-1 and TRBJ1-1; D gene ambiguous. Sample: peripheral blood. The CDR3 DNA is TGCAGCGTGCGGCGAGGGAGGACTGAAGCTTTCTTT. Translating gives CSVRRGRTEAFF.